These 13 T cell receptor beta chains came from one sample sequenced in a study of memory CD4+ T cells and cytomegalovirus serostatus. Assay used: immunoSEQ multiplex PCR; TCRdb lists only in-frame clones, some missing. The profile shows approximately 53,000 clones, over 65% of them singletons. The sort gate was single viable CD3+CD4+CD8-CD45RO+ cells for memory CD4+ T cells. Sequences were obtained from memory CD4+ T cells from blood. The receptors were gathered from an adult in good health and CMV-seronegative.

The chain links TRBV11-2 to TRBJ2-3; D is ambiguous. The germline gives CDR1 SGHAT, CDR2 FQNNGV. V was clipped by 2 bases and J by 5 bases, with 14 bases between them. The length of the CDR3 is 15 residues. CDR3 DNA sequence: TGTGCCAGCAGCTTAATTCAGGAGTCAGTAGATACGCAGTATTTT. It is translated as CASSLIQESVDTQYF.

The V call is TRBV7-2, the J call TRBJ1-4, with a weak D call TRBD1 (6 bases). The V end lost 3 bases, the J end lost 10 bases, and 15 bases lay between the germline ends. The CDR3 has 14 amino acids. The V gene's germline CDR1 is SGHTA and CDR2 FQGNSA. The CDR3 is CASSFGGRLGKLFF. The CDR3 DNA reads as TGTGCCAGCAGCTTCGGGGGGCGTCTTGGAAAACTGTTTTTT.

The gene calls are TRBV5-1 and TRBJ2-3; D not certain. Germline V lookup: CDR1 SGHRS, CDR2 YFSETQ. The CDR3 length is 12 residues. The germline V and J ends were trimmed by 0 bases and 9 bases, with 8 bases remaining between them. The CDR3 is CASSLDIETQYF. CDR3 nucleotide sequence: TGCGCCAGCAGCTTGGATATAGAAACGCAGTATTTT.

V and J are TRBV27 and TRBJ1-2; D is unresolved. Trimming took off 0 bases at V and 2 bases at J, with 7 bases between the two ends. This CDR3 region has 14 residues. Per the germline V gene, CDR1 is MNHEY and CDR2 is SMNVEV (reference sequence). The CDR3 DNA follows: TGTGCCAGCAGTTTATCCAGAACCAACTATGGCTACACCTTC. Translating gives CASSLSRTNYGYTF.

V is TRBV27 and J is TRBJ1-2; D perhaps matches TRBD1 (6 bases). The CDR3 runs to 13 residues. Trimming removed 7 bases from V and 8 bases from J, with 17 bases in between. Per the germline V gene, CDR1 is MNHEY and CDR2 is SMNVEV (reference sequence). This CDR3 reads CASTTLRGTGYTF. The CDR3, as DNA: TGTGCCAGCACCACCCTGAGGGGGACCGGCTACACCTTC.

The chain recombines TRBV5-1 with TRBJ2-5; D not certain. The V gene's germline CDR1 is SGHRS and CDR2 YFSETQ. Trimming removed 1 base from V and 2 bases from J, with 9 bases in between. The CDR3 runs 14 residues. The CDR3 loop is CASSLKARQETQYF. CDR3 DNA sequence: TGCGCCAGCAGCTTGAAGGCCCGACAAGAGACCCAGTACTTC.

This chain connects TRBV19 to TRBJ1-5; 7 bases line up with TRBD1. Germline loops: CDR1 LNHDA, CDR2 SQIVND (reference sequence). CDR3 size: 15 residues. V lost 7 bases to trimming and J lost 4 bases; unmatched junction nucleotides: 10. In DNA form, the CDR3 reads TGTGCCAGTACCCTACGGGACAGCCATAATCAGCCCCAGCATTTT. Amino acids: CASTLRDSHNQPQHF.

V gene TRBV6-5 combines with J gene TRBJ1-1, with D maybe TRBD1 (5 bases). The CDR3 is 15 residues long. Germline loops: CDR1 MNHEY, CDR2 SVGAGI. The V end lost 6 bases, the J end lost 4 bases, and 18 bases lay between the germline ends. The DNA for the CDR3 is TGTGCCAGCAGGCCTGACATATTCGGGGGCACTGAAGCTTTCTTT. This gives the protein CASRPDIFGGTEAFF.

This chain joins TRBV7-6 and TRBJ1-1, with TRBD1 as a possible D gene (6 bases). V shed 6 bases and J shed 0 bases, with 29 bases lying between them. This CDR3 is 20 amino acids long. CDR1 and CDR2 (germline): SGHVS, FNYEAQ. The CDR3 bases are TGTGCCAGCAGGCTCCCGACTCCCACAGGGAGGTGTATCATGAACACTGAAGCTTTCTTT. Amino acids: CASRLPTPTGRCIMNTEAFF.

The chain joins TRBV25-1 to TRBJ1-2; 8 bases match TRBD1. In germline, CDR1 is MGHDK, CDR2 SYGVNS. CDR3 length: 15 residues. V shed 4 bases and J 4 bases; nucleotides not matched to a gene: 8. The CDR3: CASSARTGFGYGYTF. The CDR3, as DNA: TGTGCCAGCAGTGCCCGGACAGGGTTTGGCTATGGCTACACCTTC.

This clone came up a few times. J is TRBJ1-3 and V is TRBV2; D gene unclear. V lost 6 bases, J lost 0 bases, and 9 bases lay in between. CDR1 and CDR2 (germline): SNHLY, FYNNEI. This CDR3 comprises 14 residues. This CDR3 reads CASRTESSGNTIYF. The CDR3 DNA reads TGTGCCAGCAGGACCGAGAGCTCTGGAAACACCATATATTTT.

The chain joins TRBV19 to TRBJ1-4; D gene ambiguous. The germline V gene has CDR1 LNHDA and CDR2 SQIVND (reference sequence). The CDR3 runs 15 residues. V was trimmed by 5 bases and J by 3 bases, leaving 13 bases between them. The CDR3 DNA reads as TGTGCCAGTAGTGGGCCACGAGGTGCTAATGAAAAACTGTTTTTT. This codes for CASSGPRGANEKLFF.

This chain joins TRBV19 and TRBJ1-2, with 9 bases fitting TRBD1. CDR1 and CDR2 (germline): LNHDA, SQIVND (reference sequence). Unmatched junction bases numbered 4, after V lost 9 bases and J lost 8 bases. CDR3 length equals 11 residues. This chain's CDR3 is CASGQGRGYTF. The CDR3 bases are TGTGCCAGCGGACAGGGGCGCGGCTACACCTTC.